This entry concerns a single T cell receptor beta chain. Its antigen is still unknown. Germline-derived CDR1 and CDR2 are GTSNPN and SVGIG (reference sequence). The V gene end was trimmed by 3 bases and the J gene end by 8 bases; junction bases not matched to a gene: 2. The CDR3 covers 11 residues. This sample is drawn from a study of fetal regulatory T cell absence and autoimmunity. Findings and caveats of the study: In IPEX syndrome, oligoclonal enrichment was read as supporting prenatal antigen-driven autoimmunity in the pancreas. Some top pancreas TCR clones were over 80-fold enriched versus cord blood. Broadly similar TRB gene family usage was seen in pancreas and cord blood.

The survey-level immunoSEQ assay was used. Clones were sequenced by immunoSEQ multiplex PCR, and TCRdb holds only the in-frame ones, with some missing. The table has more than 90,000 clones, 55% to 75% seen once; the top ten hold about 2.1%. The chain joins TRBV30 to TRBJ1-2; 8 bases fit TRBD1. This clonotype was sampled from a male donor with IPEX syndrome. Sequenced material: pancreas tissue. CDR3 loop: CAWSGTGGYTF. The CDR3 DNA sequence: TGTGCCTGGAGCGGGACAGGCGGCTACACCTTC.